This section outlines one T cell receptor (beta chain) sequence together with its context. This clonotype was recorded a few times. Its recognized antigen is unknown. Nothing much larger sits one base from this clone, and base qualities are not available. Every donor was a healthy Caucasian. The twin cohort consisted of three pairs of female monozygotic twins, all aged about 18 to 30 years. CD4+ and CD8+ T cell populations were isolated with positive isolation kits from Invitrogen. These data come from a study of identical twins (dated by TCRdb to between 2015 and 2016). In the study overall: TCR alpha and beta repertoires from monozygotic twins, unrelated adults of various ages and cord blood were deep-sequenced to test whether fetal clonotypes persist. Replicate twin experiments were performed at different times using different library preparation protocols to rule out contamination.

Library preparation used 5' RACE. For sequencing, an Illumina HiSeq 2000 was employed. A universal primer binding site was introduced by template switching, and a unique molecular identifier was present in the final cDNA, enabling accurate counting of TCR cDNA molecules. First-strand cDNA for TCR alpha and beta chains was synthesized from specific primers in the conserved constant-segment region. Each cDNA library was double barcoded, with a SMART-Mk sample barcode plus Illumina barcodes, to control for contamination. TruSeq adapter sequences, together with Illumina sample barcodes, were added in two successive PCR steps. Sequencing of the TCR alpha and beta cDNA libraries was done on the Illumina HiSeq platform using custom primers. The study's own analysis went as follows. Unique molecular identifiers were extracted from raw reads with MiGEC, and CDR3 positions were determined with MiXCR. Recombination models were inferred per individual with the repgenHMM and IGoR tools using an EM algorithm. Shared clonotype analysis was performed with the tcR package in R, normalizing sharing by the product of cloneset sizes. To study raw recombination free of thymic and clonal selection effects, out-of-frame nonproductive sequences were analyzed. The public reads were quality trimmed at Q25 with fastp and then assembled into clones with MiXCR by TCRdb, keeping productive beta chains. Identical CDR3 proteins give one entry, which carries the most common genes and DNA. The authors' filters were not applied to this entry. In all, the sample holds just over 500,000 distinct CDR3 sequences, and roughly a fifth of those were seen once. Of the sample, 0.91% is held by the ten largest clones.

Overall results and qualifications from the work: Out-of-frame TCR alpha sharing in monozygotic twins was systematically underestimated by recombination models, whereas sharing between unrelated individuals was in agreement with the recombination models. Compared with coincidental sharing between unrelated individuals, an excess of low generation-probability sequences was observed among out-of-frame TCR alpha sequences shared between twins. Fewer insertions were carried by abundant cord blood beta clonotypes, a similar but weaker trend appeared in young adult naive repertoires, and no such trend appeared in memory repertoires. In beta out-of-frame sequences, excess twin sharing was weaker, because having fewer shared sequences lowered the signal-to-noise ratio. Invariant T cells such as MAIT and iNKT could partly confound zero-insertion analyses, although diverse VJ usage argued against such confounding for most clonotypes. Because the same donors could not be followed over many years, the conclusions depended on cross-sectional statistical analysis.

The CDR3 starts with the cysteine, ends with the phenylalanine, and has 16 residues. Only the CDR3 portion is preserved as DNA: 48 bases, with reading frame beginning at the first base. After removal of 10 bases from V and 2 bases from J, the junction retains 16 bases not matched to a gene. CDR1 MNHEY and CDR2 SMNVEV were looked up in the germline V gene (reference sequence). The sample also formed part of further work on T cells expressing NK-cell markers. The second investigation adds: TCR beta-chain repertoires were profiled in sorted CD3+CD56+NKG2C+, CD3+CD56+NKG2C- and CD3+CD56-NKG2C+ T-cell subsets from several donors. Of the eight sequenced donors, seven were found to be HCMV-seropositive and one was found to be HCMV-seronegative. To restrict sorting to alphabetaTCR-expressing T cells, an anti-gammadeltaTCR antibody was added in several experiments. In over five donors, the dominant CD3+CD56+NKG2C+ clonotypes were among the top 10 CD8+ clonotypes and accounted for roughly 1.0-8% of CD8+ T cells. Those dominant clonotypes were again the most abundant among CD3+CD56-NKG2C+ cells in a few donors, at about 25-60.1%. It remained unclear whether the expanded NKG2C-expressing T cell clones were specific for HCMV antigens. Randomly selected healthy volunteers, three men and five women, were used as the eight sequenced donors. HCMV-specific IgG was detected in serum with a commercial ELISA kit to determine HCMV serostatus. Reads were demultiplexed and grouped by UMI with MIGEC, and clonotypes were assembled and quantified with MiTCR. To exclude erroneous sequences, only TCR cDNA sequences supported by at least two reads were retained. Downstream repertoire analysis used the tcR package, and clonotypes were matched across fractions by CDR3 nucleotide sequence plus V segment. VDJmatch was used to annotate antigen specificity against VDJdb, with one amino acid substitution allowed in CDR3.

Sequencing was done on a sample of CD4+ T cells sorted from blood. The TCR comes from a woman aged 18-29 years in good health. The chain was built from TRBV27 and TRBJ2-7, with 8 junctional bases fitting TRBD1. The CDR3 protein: CATSRARTGRTYEQYF. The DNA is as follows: TGTGCCACCTCCCGGGCCAGGACAGGGAGAACCTACGAGCAGTACTTC.